The present T cell receptor beta chain was sequenced within a study of shared clonotypes between healthy human individuals (dated by TCRdb to the early 2020s). Describing the broader study: The cohort comprised two women and a few men aged 18 to 49 years. For each donor, CD4 naive and CD4 memory were each given three plates, CD8 naive was given two plates, and CD8 memory was given one plate. The study deeply sequenced blood TCR repertoires of about 5 healthy adults to estimate repertoire size and the extent of clonotype sharing between individuals. To increase sequencing depth and limit assay-specific biases, different laboratories used diverse techniques to prepare libraries and sequence TCR repertoires. Each donor's leukapheresis produced roughly between roughly 0.9 and 9 billion PBMCs.

The full study reports these points: Based on pairwise subsampling, the degree of clonotype sharing among donors was expected to be affected by sequencing depth. Only blood was sampled, and tissue TCR repertoires likely differ from those in blood. Around 5% of naive CD4, approximately 3.7% of naive CD8, around 2.3% of memory CD4, and approximately 0.4% of memory CD8 clonotypes were shared across four donors. Larger estimated clonotype richness was generally found for naive subsets than for memory subsets. Because the study included a small number of donors, the genetic and exposure-history diversity represented was limited. Higher generation probabilities were observed for clonotypes shared by all four sorted-subset donors than for non-shared clonotypes. Even with the large sequencing depth, rarefaction of the sorted-subset datasets indicated that sequencing was incomplete.

Using the deep immunoSEQ assay, multiplex PCR amplified TCR CDR3 regions from genomic DNA. Extracted genomic DNA from each cell subset was spread evenly across all wells of several immunoSEQ 96-well plates, with each plate serving as a replicate. For sorted subsets, approximately 190 ng genomic DNA, equal to approximately 30,000 T cell genomes, was loaded into each replicate PCR. Purified libraries were quantified with a Qubit 3.0 fluorometer, sized on a Bioanalyzer 2100, and re-quantified with the KAPA Library Quantification kit. Every immunoSEQ 96-well plate was sequenced on a separate single-read 150-cycle Illumina NextSeq 550 flow cell. Per the source publication's procedure: The immunoSEQ output contained only junctional sequences without quality scores, so filtering could not match that applied to full-length reads. Sequences were annotated with PyIR, a Python wrapper for IgBLAST v1.9, and V/J genes and CDR3 were assigned using IMGT germline references. Reads were filtered out if the reads had weak V/J assignments (E-value above 1e-6), no CDR3, stop codons, out-of-frame junctions, or ambiguous translated residues. V3J clonotypes were defined as sequences sharing an identical inferred V gene, J gene, and CDR3 amino acid sequence. Percentage overlap between repertoires was computed as shared unique clonotypes divided by the size of the smaller repertoire. Richness of each repertoire was evaluated using RTK rarefaction, the Chao1 estimator, and Recon v2.1 estimates of unobserved clonotypes. Generation probabilities were computed with OLGA for all TCRbeta clonotypes obtained by the gDNA method from a few donors. TCRdb stores this immuneACCESS table with in-frame sequences only. Part of the clones is absent; in the studies checked, under half of the shortfall reflects unresolved V genes, and no reason is known for the rest. D and trimming were read from the DNA, whereas the V and J calls and clone size are those reported in that table. The sample records millions of clones, 85% to 95% of which are singletons. Clones ranked in the top ten supply 0.13% of the sample.

The donors were healthy, HIV-negative adults who had no recently reported acute infections or vaccinations. Every donor was a Caucasian adult living in Nashville, Tennessee, USA. Magnetic negative selection was used to enrich CD4+ T cells, after which naive cells were positively selected on CD45RA and the negative fraction became the memory subset. Blood was collected by leukapheresis, and PBMCs were isolated by Ficoll-Histopaque density gradient centrifugation and then cryopreserved in liquid nitrogen vapor phase. Analytical flow cytometry was used to check the purity and quantity of every magnetically sorted T cell population. Each sorted fraction had its genomic DNA isolated and then quantified by UV absorbance on a Nanodrop 2000c. The CDR3 contains 14 residues, cysteine and phenylalanine counted. The entry retains the CDR3 DNA only, 42 bases that are in frame from base 1. The germline V gene provides CDR1 SNHLY and CDR2 FYNNEI. A distance of 15 bases separates the germline ends of V and J, which lose 6 bases and 4 bases respectively.

This clone appeared once. The antigen it binds to is not known. It has no much larger one-base neighbor in the sample; base qualities were not kept. Material: naive CD4+ T cells sorted from blood. The cell subset or site tag for this specimen amounts to: CD45RA+ positively selected. This receptor was obtained from a man aged 18 to 30 in good health. Recombination connected TRBV2 to TRBJ2-5; the D gene is possibly TRBD1 or TRBD2, with 6 bases matching each. The CDR3 in this case is CASSKTKGGETQYF. At the DNA level, the sequence is TGTGCCAGCAGCAAAACCAAGGGGGGAGAGACCCAGTACTTC.